The 8 T cell receptor beta chains reported below all come from one sample, sequenced in a study of identical twins. TCRdb called the 5' RACE reads again in MiXCR, with one record for every CDR3 protein. The sample yields 240,000 or so distinct CDR3 sequences, around 7% seen once. The same sample was also studied in work on yellow fever vaccine responses in identical twins.

Sequenced input: memory (CD45RO+) T cells sorted from blood. All receptors come from a woman between 18 and 29 years old in good health.

The chain employs TRBV7-9 and TRBJ2-3; TRBD2 aligns across 7 bases. Germline CDR1 is SEHNR and CDR2 is FQNEAQ (reference sequence). The CDR3 spans 14 residues. V was pared by 5 bases and J by 4 bases, with 6 bases of the junction left unmatched. This CDR3 is CASSARLAADTQYF. The CDR3 DNA sequence: TGTGCCAGCAGCGCCAGACTAGCCGCAGATACGCAGTATTTT. Using reference TRBV7-9 and TRBJ2-3 for the parts outside the CDR3, the full variable domain is DTGVSQNPRHKITKRGQNVTFRCDPISEHNRLYWYRQTLGQGPEFLTYFQNEAQLEKSRLLSDRFSAERPKGSFSTLEIQRTEQGDSAMYLCASSARLAADTQYFGPGTRLTVL.

This clonotype was counted only a few times. The chain recombines TRBV20-1 with TRBJ2-3; TRBD2 matches 9 bases. Losses at the gene ends were 6 bases for V and 4 bases for J; bases not matched to a gene: 11. The CDR3 is made up of 15 amino acids. Germline V gives CDR1 DFQATT, CDR2 SNEGSKA (reference sequence). Written as DNA, the CDR3 is TGCAGTGCAACTGTAGCGGGAGATGTGTCAGATACGCAGTATTTT. This gives the protein CSATVAGDVSDTQYF.

This clonotype was counted a few times. This chain uses TRBV20-1 with TRBJ2-1; weak D call: TRBD2 (6 bases). Trimming cost V 6 bases and J 7 bases, with 16 bases left between them. This CDR3 is built from 13 residues. CDR1 and CDR2 (germline): DFQATT, SNEGSKA (reference sequence). CDR3 bases: TGCAGTGCCGTACTCGGGGGTAAAAATGAGCAGTTCTTC. It encodes CSAVLGGKNEQFF.

As for this clonotype: A much larger clone sits a single nucleotide away, making a read error possible. This chain links TRBV14 with TRBJ1-1; 8 bases agree with TRBD1. CDR1 is SGHDN, CDR2 FVKESK, per germline. CDR3 size: 14 residues. The CDR3 sequence: CASSRGQVNTKAFF. CDR3 coding DNA: TGTGCCAGCAGCAGGGGACAGGTGAACACTAAAGCTTTCTTT.

This clonotype was counted between two and nine times. V and J are TRBV20-1 and TRBJ2-3; 11 bases agree with TRBD2. CDR3 size: 17 residues. The junction had 12 bases not matched to a gene; V was cut back by 3 bases and J by 4 bases. CDR1 is DFQATT, CDR2 SNEGSKA, per germline (reference sequence). The CDR3, as DNA: TGCAGTGCTAGTTATCATAAGCTAGCGGGGGGACCAGATACGCAGTATTTT. Amino acids: CSASYHKLAGGPDTQYF.

In its sample, this clonotype was seen many times. The chain combines TRBV6-1 with TRBJ2-3, with 8 bases identical to TRBD2. The ends lost 5 bases at V and 6 bases at J; junction bases unmatched: 7. CDR3 length: 14 amino acids. Germline lookup yields CDR1 MNHNS and CDR2 SASEGT. DNA for the CDR3: TGTGCCAGCAGTAGATTAGCGGGGTTGGATACGCAGTATTTT. Amino acid sequence: CASSRLAGLDTQYF.

This clonotype was recorded a few times. V gene TRBV7-9 combines with J gene TRBJ1-4; 7 bases are a match to TRBD1. Germline lookup yields CDR1 SEHNR and CDR2 FQNEAQ (reference sequence). The CDR3 loop spans 14 amino acids. Trimming cost V 5 bases and J 8 bases; bases outside gene matches: 8. This CDR3 reads CASSRGTVGEKLFF. The CDR3 nucleotides are TGTGCCAGCAGCCGTGGGACAGTGGGCGAAAAACTGTTTTTT.

This clonotype was seen only a few times. The chain is built from TRBV20-1 and TRBJ1-3; D gene ambiguous. The germline gives CDR1 DFQATT, CDR2 SNEGSKA (reference sequence). CDR3 length equals 13 residues. The germline V and J ends were trimmed by 1 base and 6 bases, with 10 bases remaining between them. DNA of the CDR3: TGCAGTGCTAGAGCCGTATCCATAAACACCATATATTTT. Its protein product is CSARAVSINTIYF.